Listed here are 11 T cell receptor beta chains from one sample, sequenced in a study of T-cell reconstitution after alpha-beta-depleted transplantation in children. A TCRbeta library incorporating unique molecular identifiers was prepared. TCRdb independently ran MiXCR on the PCR reads; one entry per CDR3 protein. Of tens of thousands of distinct CDR3 sequences listed, roughly 18% are singletons. This material consisted of PBMCs, mostly from graft donor cells, taken 360 days after TCRalphabeta/CD19-depleted stem cell transplant. The receptors originated from a male patient between 2 and 15 years old who had a stem cell transplant for acute lymphoblastic leukemia, so the T cells may come from the graft donor.

This clonotype has more than one count but fewer than ten. This chain connects TRBV7-6 to TRBJ2-6; D possibly corresponds to TRBD1 (6 bases). The germline V gene has CDR1 SGHVS and CDR2 FNYEAQ. V lost 0 bases and J lost 0, with 15 bases in between. This CDR3 region has 19 residues. The CDR3 region is CASSLASGTPPSGANVLTF. CDR3 nucleotides: TGTGCCAGCAGCTTAGCCTCCGGGACACCGCCCTCTGGGGCCAACGTCCTGACTTTC.

The chain has TRBV27 and TRBJ2-5; 10 bases are a match to TRBD1. The trim removed 5 bases at V and 0 bases at J, leaving 6 bases unmatched. The CDR3 has 16 residues. Looked up from germline, CDR1 is MNHEY and CDR2 is SMNVEV (reference sequence). In nucleotides, the CDR3 is TGTGCCAGCAGTCCGCGGACAGGGGGTCACCAAGAGACCCAGTACTTC. It encodes CASSPRTGGHQETQYF.

The chain employs TRBV11-2 and TRBJ2-1; 11 nucleotides line up with TRBD2. The CDR3 is 14 residues long. The germline V gene encodes CDR1 SGHAT and CDR2 FQNNGV. V lost 0 bases and J lost 12; bases outside the gene matches: 4. CDR3 nucleotides: TGTGCCAGCAGCTTAGAAATAGCGGGAGGGGGGCAGTTCTTC. Its protein product is CASSLEIAGGGQFF.

The rearrangement uses TRBV30 and TRBJ1-1; TRBD1 might be the D (5 bases). CDR1 and CDR2 from the germline V gene are GTSNPN and SVGIG (reference sequence). The CDR3 loop spans 16 amino acids. The V end lost 4 bases, the J end lost 1 base, and 19 bases lay between the germline ends. The CDR3 nucleotides are TGTGCCTGGACCCACGCGGCGGGGGGACGGAACACTGAAGCTTTCTTT. This translates into CAWTHAAGGRNTEAFF.

Concerning this clonotype: Compared with germline, one end of the junction differs, possibly owing to a read error. This chain joins TRBV5-6 and TRBJ2-3, with TRBD1 matching over 7 bases. The length of the CDR3 is 13 residues. Per germline, CDR1 SGHDT and CDR2 YYEEEE. In nucleotides, the CDR3 is TGTGCCGGTGGACAGGTTAGCACAGATATGCAGTATTTT. Protein: CAGGQVSTDMQYF.

The rearrangement links TRBV5-1 to TRBJ2-7; 9 bases fit TRBD1. The CDR3 is 16 amino acids. Trimming removed 3 bases from V and 3 bases from J; junction bases left unmatched: 10. Germline V CDR1 and CDR2: SGHRS, YFSETQ. CDR3 nucleotides: TGCGCCAGCAGCTCACATCCGGGACAGGGTTACTACGAGCAGTACTTC. Amino acid sequence: CASSSHPGQGYYEQYF.

The V and J genes are TRBV12-3 or TRBV12-4 and TRBJ2-1; TRBD2 aligns across 9 bases. V shed 2 bases, J shed 9 bases, and the junction held 11 bases outside the gene matches. The CDR3 is 16 residues long. The DNA of the CDR3 is TGTGCCAGCAGTTTACGAGGCGGGAGGGCCGAAGGTGAGCAGTTCTTC. It yields the protein CASSLRGGRAEGEQFF.

This clonotype was observed a handful of times. CDR3 residues: CSVLLGGSYNEQFF. In DNA form, the CDR3 reads TGCAGCGTATTATTAGGGGGCTCCTACAATGAGCAGTTCTTC. The rearrangement uses TRBV29-1 and TRBJ2-1, with D possibly being TRBD1 (6 bases). V lost 6 bases and J 0 bases, leaving 12 bases between the germline ends. The CDR3 length is 14 residues. The V gene's germline CDR1 is SQVTM and CDR2 ANQGSEA.

This chain links TRBV6-5 with TRBJ2-1; weak D call: TRBD2 (5 bases). Germline loops: CDR1 MNHEY, CDR2 SVGAGI. The V and J ends lost 2 bases and 3 bases respectively, with 11 bases between them. CDR3 length: 15 residues. The CDR3, as DNA: TGTGCCAGCAGTTACGTTGGGAGCTACTACAATGAGCAGTTCTTC. This gives the protein CASSYVGSYYNEQFF.

This clonotype has a handful of counts. V usage is TRBV3-1 and J usage is TRBJ2-7; 10 bases are shared with TRBD2. From germline, CDR1 is LGHDT and CDR2 YNNKEL (reference sequence). The CDR3 runs to 15 residues. J gave up 2 bases and V 1 base, and 2 bases lay outside the gene matches. CDR3 nucleotide sequence: TGTGCCAGCAGCCAAGGGACTAGCGGAGCCTACGAGCAGTACTTC. Amino acid sequence: CASSQGTSGAYEQYF.

V gene TRBV10-1 combines with J gene TRBJ2-4, with D tentatively TRBD2 (6 bases). CDR1 and CDR2 from the germline V gene are WNHNN and SYGVQD (reference sequence). This CDR3 comprises 17 residues. V was shortened by 7 bases and J by 0 bases, with 19 bases between the two germline ends. CDR3 amino acids: CASTESGVRGAKNIQYF. The CDR3 DNA is TGCGCCAGCACAGAGTCGGGAGTCCGGGGAGCCAAAAACATTCAGTACTTC.